This note documents a single T cell receptor beta chain sequence. Trimming took off 2 bases at V and 1 base at J, with 11 bases between the two ends. Germline V gene lookup returns CDR1 MNHEY and CDR2 SVGAGI. CDR3 length: 15 residues. Primers used in a second PCR of about 7 to 11 cycles were a sample-barcoded 5' primer and a J-beta primer mix. One entry per CDR3 protein, called by TCRdb with MiXCR from the 5' RACE reads. Seen here are about 930,000 distinct CDR3 sequences, just under 30% observed once, and the top ten hold roughly 10%. The data are from a study of blood T cells in healthy people across ages. These same records also appear under a second study, on T cells of mothers and their children.

The origin of this receptor is a woman aged 40-49 years in good health. This sequence joins TRBV6-5 and TRBJ1-1, with a possible D match to TRBD1 (6 bases). Sequencing was carried out using blood. CDR3 sequence: CASSYSWGANTEAFF. The CDR3 nucleotides are TGTGCCAGCAGTTACAGTTGGGGGGCGAACACTGAAGCTTTCTTT.